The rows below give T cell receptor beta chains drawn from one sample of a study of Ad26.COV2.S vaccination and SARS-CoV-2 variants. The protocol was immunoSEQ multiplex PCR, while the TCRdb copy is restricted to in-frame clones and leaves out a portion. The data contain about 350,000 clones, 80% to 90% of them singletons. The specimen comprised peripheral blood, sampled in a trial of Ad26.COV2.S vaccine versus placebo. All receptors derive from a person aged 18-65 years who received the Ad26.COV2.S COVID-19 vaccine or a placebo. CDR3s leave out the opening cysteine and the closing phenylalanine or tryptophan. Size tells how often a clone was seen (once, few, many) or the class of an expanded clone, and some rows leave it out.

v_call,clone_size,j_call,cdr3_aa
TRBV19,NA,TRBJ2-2,ASSWGGNTGELF
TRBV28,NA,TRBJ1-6,ASSPRGPQNASPLH
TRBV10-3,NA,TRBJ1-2,AISESYYGYT
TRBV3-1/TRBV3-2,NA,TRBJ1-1,ASSHEGGNTEAF
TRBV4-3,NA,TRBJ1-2,ASSQRRNYGYT
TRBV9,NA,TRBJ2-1,ASSADMGGFNEQF
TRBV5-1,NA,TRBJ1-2,ASSWRGDGYT
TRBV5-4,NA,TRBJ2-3,ASSLAWASGDTDTQY
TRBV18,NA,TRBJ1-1,ASSPWRDKTQNTEAF
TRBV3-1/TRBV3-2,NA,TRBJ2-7,ASSRGRDSYEQY
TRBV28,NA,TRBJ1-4,ASGGQNILATNEKLF
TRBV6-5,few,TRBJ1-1,ASSYKTTGYGYAF
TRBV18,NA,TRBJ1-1,ASSPQAGLGSTEAF
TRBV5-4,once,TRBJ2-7,ASSYSGTRRDEQY
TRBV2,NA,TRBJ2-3,ASSRDRVSTQY
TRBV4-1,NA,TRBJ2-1,ASRGWRGGRHEQF
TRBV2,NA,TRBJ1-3,ASSLQGPPGNTIY
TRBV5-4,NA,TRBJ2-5,ASSGAGGPGETQY
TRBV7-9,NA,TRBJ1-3,ASSHGSQNTIY
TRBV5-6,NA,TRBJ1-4,ASSLGQGLQDEKLF
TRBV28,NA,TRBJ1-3,ASSETGTGFSGNTIY
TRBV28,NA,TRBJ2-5,ASSPRALIWDYPRAETQY
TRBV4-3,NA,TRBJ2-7,ASSGTGSGEQY
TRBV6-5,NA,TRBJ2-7,ASKTASYEQY
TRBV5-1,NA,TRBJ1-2,ASSPGTGGVYGYT
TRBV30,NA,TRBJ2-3,ACDRGLADTQY
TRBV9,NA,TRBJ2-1,ASSVRGSYNEQF
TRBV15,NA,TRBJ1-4,ATSSYPKTTNEKLF
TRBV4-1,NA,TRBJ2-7,ASSLRTSGRGDEQY
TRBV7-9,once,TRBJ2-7,ASSPPQGPTVNEQY
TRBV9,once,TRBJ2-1,ASNGQGGGNEQF
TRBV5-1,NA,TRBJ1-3,ASSLGALPGSGNTIY
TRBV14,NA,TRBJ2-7,ASSPPSGGSYEQY
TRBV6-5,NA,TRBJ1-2,ASSYSGQLNYGYT
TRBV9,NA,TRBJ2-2,ASSVDRGTGELF
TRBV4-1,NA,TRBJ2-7,ASSQGGVEY
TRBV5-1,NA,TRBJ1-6,ASSLGVGGPDSPLH
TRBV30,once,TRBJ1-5,AWSREGYSNQPQH
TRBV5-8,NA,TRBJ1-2,ASSFLGQLWGYT
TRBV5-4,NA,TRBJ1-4,ASSLTGGGNEKLF
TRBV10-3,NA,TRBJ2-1,AISDPTRGQGVEEQF
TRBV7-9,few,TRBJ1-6,ASSPAGTAVSPLH
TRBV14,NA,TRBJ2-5,ASSQNRGLQETQY
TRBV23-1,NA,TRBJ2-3,ASSPEGPEENTQY
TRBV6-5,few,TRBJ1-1,ASSGDRGITEAF